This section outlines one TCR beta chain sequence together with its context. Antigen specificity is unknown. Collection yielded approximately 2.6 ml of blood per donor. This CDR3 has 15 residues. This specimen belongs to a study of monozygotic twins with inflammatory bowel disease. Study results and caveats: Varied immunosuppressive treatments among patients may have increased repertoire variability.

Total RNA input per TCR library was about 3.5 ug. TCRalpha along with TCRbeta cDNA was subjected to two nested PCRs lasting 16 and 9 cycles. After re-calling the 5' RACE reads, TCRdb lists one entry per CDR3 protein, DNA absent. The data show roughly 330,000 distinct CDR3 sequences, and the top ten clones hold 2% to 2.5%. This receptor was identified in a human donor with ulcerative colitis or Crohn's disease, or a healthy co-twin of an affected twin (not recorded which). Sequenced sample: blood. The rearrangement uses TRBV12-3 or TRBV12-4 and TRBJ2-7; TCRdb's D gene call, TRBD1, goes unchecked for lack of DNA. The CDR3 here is CASSRLDRGSGEQYF.